This is a list of T cell receptor beta chains from one sample in a study of blood T cells in healthy people across ages. One entry per CDR3 protein, called by TCRdb with MiXCR from the 5' RACE reads. This sample has 1.5 million to 2 million distinct CDR3 sequences, with approximately 39% found just once. Sequenced sample: blood. These receptors were obtained from a human donor in good health. Both conserved end residues are part of each CDR3. D genes are given only for firm matches. Rows may omit the clone size; those that give it use once, few, many or a size class.

TRBV6-5	-	TRBJ2-1	-	TGTGCCAGCAGTTACTCGATGTATTCCTCCTGCAATGAGCAGTTCTTC	CASSYSMYSSCNEQFF
TRBV3-1	-	TRBJ2-7	TRBD1	TGTGCCAGCAGCCGGACCGGACAGGGACAGCAGTACTTC	CASSRTGQGQQYF
TRBV7-9	-	TRBJ2-1	-	TGTGCCAGCAGCTACGGCAGGTTCCTAGCAGATGAGCAGTTCTTC	CASSYGRFLADEQFF
TRBV7-2	few	TRBJ2-7	-	TGTGCCAGCAGCTTAGATCGAGCTCTCTACGAGCAGTACTTC	CASSLDRALYEQYF
TRBV6-6	-	TRBJ2-4	-	TGTGCCAGCAGTAGAATGACCGGTGAGCAGTACTTC	CASSRMTGEQYF
TRBV10-2	-	TRBJ2-5	TRBD2	TGCGCCAGCAGTGGGGGTAGCGGGGGCCTTCGAGAGACCCAGTACTTC	CASSGGSGGLRETQYF
TRBV3-1	-	TRBJ1-2	-	TGTGCCAGCAGTCAAGACGGGGCATATGGCTACACCTTC	CASSQDGAYGYTF
TRBV28	few	TRBJ1-2	-	TGTGCCAGCAGTCAATACCAGGACAGCTATGGCTACACCTTC	CASSQYQDSYGYTF
TRBV25-1	few	TRBJ1-1	-	TGTGCCAGCAGTGAATATTTTGGGGGGACTGAAGCTTTCTTT	CASSEYFGGTEAFF
TRBV29-1	-	TRBJ2-1	-	TGCAGCGTTGAAGACCCAAACATCGATAAGCAGTTCTTC	CSVEDPNIDKQFF
TRBV6-5	-	TRBJ1-1	-	TGTGCCAGCAGTTCCGGAACACCATACTCTGAAGCTTTCTTT	CASSSGTPYSEAFF
TRBV5-5	few	TRBJ2-6	-	TGTGCCAGCAGCTTCAGGTTGGCTGGGGCCAACGTCCTGACTTTC	CASSFRLAGANVLTF
TRBV5-1	-	TRBJ2-5	-	TGCGCCAGCAGCTTTGGGGGGGCCGTTGGGGAGACCCAGTACTTC	CASSFGGAVGETQYF
TRBV6-2/TRBV6-3	-	TRBJ1-2	TRBD1	TGTGCCAGCAGCCCAACTCCCCGACAGGGAAGGAAGGACTATGGCTACACCTTC	CASSPTPRQGRKDYGYTF
TRBV29-1	-	TRBJ1-2	-	TGCAGCGCCCTACAGGCTAACTATGGCTACACCTTC	CSALQANYGYTF
TRBV6-2/TRBV6-3	-	TRBJ1-5	-	TGTGTCAGCAGTTACGGGCCGAATCAGCCCCAGCATTTT	CVSSYGPNQPQHF
TRBV7-6	-	TRBJ2-3	TRBD2	TGTGCCAGCAGCCCCATAGCGGGTCAGTTTGATACGCAGTATTTT	CASSPIAGQFDTQYF
TRBV19	few	TRBJ2-5	-	TGTGCCAGTAGTACGGAGCCGGGACAAGAGACCCAGTACTTC	CASSTEPGQETQYF
TRBV29-1	few	TRBJ2-3	-	TGCAGCGCTCAGGGTGTTGGCACAGATACGCAGTATTTT	CSAQGVGTDTQYF
TRBV27	-	TRBJ1-2	TRBD1	TGTGCCAGCAGTCACAACATACAGGGGAGCTATGGCTACACCTTC	CASSHNIQGSYGYTF
TRBV7-9	-	TRBJ1-5	-	TGTTCCAGCAGCTTAGAGTACGCTACTCAGCCCCAGCATTTT	CSSSLEYATQPQHF
TRBV6-6	-	TRBJ1-1	-	TGTGCCAGCACCCTACAACCCATGAACACTGAAGCTTTCTTT	CASTLQPMNTEAFF